The clone carrying this T cell receptor beta chain has only a few counts. This specimen belongs to a study of cytomegalovirus exposure and HLA in healthy donors. V dropped 4 bases and J dropped 6 bases, with 5 bases sitting between them. Germline CDR1 and CDR2: SEHNR and FQNEAQ (reference sequence). The CDR3 contains 11 residues. PCR involved 60 Vbeta and 13 Jbeta primers. Profiled with immunoSEQ multiplex PCR; TCRdb holds only in-frame clones, not every one. The sample contains 20,000 to 30,000 clones, roughly 79% of which appear only once. The TCR originated in a male donor in good health and CMV-seronegative. What was sequenced was PBMCs. The chain links TRBV7-9 to TRBJ2-3, with unresolved D. As DNA, the CDR3 is TGTGCCAGCAGCTACAAGGATACGCAGTATTTT. It is translated as CASSYKDTQYF.